Listed here are 26 T cell receptor beta chains from one sample, sequenced in a study of T cell repertoires in cytomegalovirus infection. Their antigens remain unidentified. TCRdb processed the reads anew with MiXCR; each CDR3 protein has one entry. In the table there are roughly 350,000 distinct CDR3 sequences, approximately 30% of which are singletons. The sequences come from cultured PBMCs, collected from culture after CMV antigen stimulation. These receptors all stem from a human donor in good health (CMV status not recorded). Some clones in this sample may be carry-over from other donors' samples.

J is TRBJ2-7 and V is TRBV29-1; TRBD1 might be the D (6 bases). Trimming took 5 bases from V and 5 from J, leaving 10 bases between them. The length of the CDR3 is 11 residues. Germline V lookup: CDR1 SQVTM, CDR2 ANQGSEA. The CDR3 region has the DNA TGCAGCGTTCGACAGGTAGACGAGCAGTACTTC. It codes for CSVRQVDEQYF.

This clonotype was picked up a small number of times. The rearrangement links TRBV7-2 to TRBJ2-7, with unresolved D. The germline gives CDR1 SGHTA, CDR2 FQGNSA. V was trimmed by 1 base and J by 1 base, leaving 11 bases between them. This CDR3 has 15 amino acids. This CDR3 reads CASSLDRGRSYEQYF. The CDR3 DNA reads as TGTGCCAGCAGCTTAGATCGCGGTAGATCCTACGAGCAGTACTTC.

In its sample, this clonotype was seen a few times. V usage is TRBV19 and J usage is TRBJ1-4; D gene ambiguous. Trimming took 6 bases from V and 0 from J, leaving 8 bases between them. CDR3 size: 14 residues. Germline-derived CDR1 and CDR2 are LNHDA and SQIVND (reference sequence). The CDR3: CASSIRATNEKLFF. CDR3 DNA: TGTGCCAGTAGCATCCGCGCAACTAATGAAAAACTGTTTTTT.

This clonotype was seen a few times. CDR3 nucleotides: TGTGCCAGTAGTCCCCCCACTAGGCCCCAGCATTTT. Encoded protein: CASSPPTRPQHF. V usage is TRBV19 and J usage is TRBJ1-5; unclear D gene. Germline CDR1 reads LNHDA; CDR2 reads SQIVND (reference sequence). CDR3 length: 12 amino acids. Trimming cost V 5 bases and J 9 bases, with 11 bases left between them. The full variable domain, completed using reference TRBV19 and TRBJ1-5, is DGGITQSPKYLFRKEGQNVTLSCEQNLNHDAMYWYRQDPGQGLRLIYYSQIVNDFQKGDIAEGYSVSREKKESFPLTVTSAQKNPTAFYLCASSPPTRPQHFGDGTRLSIL.

The rearrangement links TRBV7-2 to TRBJ1-2; TRBD1 is a possible D gene (5 bases). V gave up 4 bases and J gave up 6 bases, with 18 bases separating them. Germline V CDR1 and CDR2: SGHTA, FQGNSA. This CDR3 is 15 amino acids long. This chain's CDR3 is CASSSTWAGRDGYTF. The CDR3 bases are TGTGCCAGCAGCTCGACATGGGCAGGGCGAGATGGCTACACCTTC. Looking up the rest from reference TRBV7-2 and TRBJ1-2 gives the full variable domain: GAGVSQSPSNKVTEKGKDVELRCDPISGHTALYWYRQSLGQGLEFLIYFQGNSAPDKSGLPSDRFSAERTGGSVSTLTIQRTQQEDSAVYLCASSSTWAGRDGYTFGSGTRLTVV.

This CDR3 is CASSQDGRGLTDTQYF. Written as DNA, the CDR3 is TGCGCCAGCAGCCAAGATGGGCGGGGTTTGACAGATACGCAGTATTTT. This chain connects TRBV4-1 to TRBJ2-3, with D possibly matching TRBD2 (6 bases). The V and J ends lost 0 bases and 3 bases respectively, with 13 bases between them. Germline CDR1 reads MGHRA; CDR2 reads YSYEKL. This CDR3 is built from 16 residues.

This clonotype turned up a few times. The CDR3 sequence is CASSQDGVPFKNIQYF. Written as DNA, the CDR3 is TGCGCCAGCAGCCAAGACGGGGTACCCTTCAAAAACATTCAGTACTTC. The rearrangement joins TRBV4-1 to TRBJ2-4; a possible D gene is TRBD2 (5 bases). This CDR3 is 16 amino acids long. Germline values: CDR1 MGHRA, CDR2 YSYEKL. The V end was cut by 0 bases, the J end by 3 bases, with 12 bases between.

The rearrangement uses TRBV19 and TRBJ2-6; tentatively, D is TRBD2 (7 bases). Germline V gene data show CDR1 as LNHDA and CDR2 as SQIVND (reference sequence). V shed 7 bases and J shed 0 bases, with 16 bases lying between them. The CDR3 consists of 17 residues. The CDR3 here is CASMGRDTYSGANVLTF. For the CDR3, the DNA is TGTGCCAGTATGGGGAGGGACACCTACTCTGGGGCCAACGTCCTGACTTTC.

This clonotype was seen ten or more times. The chain links TRBV5-1 to TRBJ1-1, with D possibly being TRBD1 (5 bases). This CDR3 is built from 14 residues. Germline V gene lookup returns CDR1 SGHRS and CDR2 YFSETQ. V lost 1 base and J lost 4, with 11 bases in between. The CDR3 coding sequence is TGCGCCAGCAGCTTGCAGGGCGGGGGCACTGAAGCTTTCTTT. Amino acids: CASSLQGGGTEAFF.

The J gene is TRBJ1-4, the V gene TRBV6-5; 9 bases line up with TRBD1. The CDR3 runs 15 residues. V lost 2 bases and J lost 2; bases outside the gene matches: 0. Germline V lookup: CDR1 MNHEY, CDR2 SVGAGI. The CDR3 here is CASSYGQGTNEKLFF. The CDR3 DNA is TGTGCCAGCAGTTACGGACAGGGGACTAATGAAAAACTGTTTTTT.

The chain combines TRBV7-9 with TRBJ1-2, with no clear D. Germline values: CDR1 SEHNR, CDR2 FQNEAQ (reference sequence). The CDR3 runs 14 residues. The V and J ends lost 4 bases and 8 bases respectively, with 17 bases between them. In DNA, the CDR3 is TGTGCCAGCAGCTCTCTAGCCGTATATTCAGGCTACACCTTC. It translates to CASSSLAVYSGYTF.

In this sample, this clonotype turned up many times. The chain carries TRBV7-2 and TRBJ2-3; 9 bases line up with TRBD2. Germline lookup yields CDR1 SGHTA and CDR2 FQGNSA. The CDR3 extends over 13 amino acids. V lost 8 bases to trimming and J lost 1 base; unmatched junction nucleotides: 1. As DNA, the CDR3 is TGTGCCAGCCGGACTAGCGGCACAGATACGCAGTATTTT. Amino acids: CASRTSGTDTQYF.

The chain links TRBV6-1 to TRBJ2-3; D is possibly TRBD2 (7 bases). Germline V gene sequence: CDR1 MNHNS, CDR2 SASEGT. Trimming removed 5 bases from V and 3 bases from J, with 21 bases in between. The CDR3 contains 17 residues. The CDR3: CASSSGAGADVTDTQYF. CDR3 nucleotide sequence: TGTGCCAGCAGTAGCGGCGCGGGGGCAGATGTGACAGATACGCAGTATTTT.

This clonotype was observed a handful of times. The rearrangement links TRBV12-3 or TRBV12-4 to TRBJ2-1; D might be TRBD2 (6 bases). The CDR3 spans 16 residues. V was pared by 9 bases and J by 0 bases, with 18 bases between. The CDR3 here is CASWPTAGLSYNEQFF. DNA of the CDR3: TGTGCCAGTTGGCCCACGGCGGGACTCTCCTACAATGAGCAGTTCTTC.

The chain couples TRBV4-1 to TRBJ1-1; no clear D. Germline assignment: CDR1 MGHRA and CDR2 YSYEKL. The V and J ends lost 1 base and 1 base respectively, with 7 bases between them. CDR3 length: 14 residues. This chain's CDR3 is CASSQGDGNTEAFF. The CDR3 coding sequence is TGCGCCAGCAGCCAAGGAGACGGGAACACTGAAGCTTTCTTT.

V is TRBV7-3 and J is TRBJ1-5; D is ambiguous. This CDR3 contains 12 residues. Trimming left V 6 bases short and J 6 bases short, with 9 bases between. Germline V CDR1 and CDR2: SGHTA, FQGTGA. In nucleotides, the CDR3 is TGTGCCAGCAGTGTCGACCGTCAGCCCCAGCATTTT. It is translated as CASSVDRQPQHF. Drawing the rest from reference TRBV7-3 and TRBJ1-5, the complete variable domain is GAGVSQTPSNKVTEKGKYVELRCDPISGHTALYWYRQSLGQGPEFLIYFQGTGAADDSGLPNDRFFAVRPEGSVSTLKIQRTERGDSAVYLCASSVDRQPQHFGDGTRLSIL.

The chain joins TRBV7-3 to TRBJ2-3; 10 bases align to TRBD2. The CDR3 covers 14 residues. Germline V gene data show CDR1 as SGHTA and CDR2 as FQGTGA. The V gene end was trimmed by 5 bases and the J gene end by 8 bases; junction bases not matched to a gene: 7. In DNA form, the CDR3 reads TGTGCCAGCAGCCCGGGGACTAGCGACGCTACGCAGTATTTT. Translation gives CASSPGTSDATQYF.

The rearrangement joins TRBV6-1 to TRBJ1-1; tentatively, D is TRBD1 (5 bases). Per germline, CDR1 MNHNS and CDR2 SASEGT. The CDR3 covers 14 residues. V dropped 6 bases and J dropped 4 bases, with 15 bases sitting between them. CDR3 DNA: TGTGCCAGCAGCCCAGGGAGGGGAGGCACTGAAGCTTTCTTT. The encoded protein is CASSPGRGGTEAFF.

V is TRBV7-2 and J is TRBJ1-5; possibly TRBD1 for D (6 bases). The germline CDR1 and CDR2 sequences are SGHTA and FQGNSA. Trimming removed 1 base at V and 1 base at J, with 11 bases between. The CDR3 is made up of 16 amino acids. CDR3 coding DNA: TGTGCCAGCAGCTTAGAGGGCAGGGGAAGCAATCAGCCCCAGCATTTT. This gives the protein CASSLEGRGSNQPQHF.

J is TRBJ2-5 and V is TRBV12-3 or TRBV12-4; 12 bases align to TRBD2. With V trimmed by 2 bases and J by 1 base, 5 bases remained unmatched. The CDR3 totals 17 residues. The DNA for the CDR3 is TGTGCCAGCAGTTTACTTTGGACTAGCGGGACCCAAGAGACCCAGTACTTC. Translation gives CASSLLWTSGTQETQYF.

This clonotype has a handful of counts. The chain combines TRBV19 with TRBJ1-2; no clear D. Germline V gene sequence: CDR1 LNHDA, CDR2 SQIVND (reference sequence). The V end lost 10 bases, the J end lost 4 bases, and 16 bases lay between the germline ends. This CDR3 comprises 13 residues. The CDR3 DNA reads TGTGCCACCTCCTACCGCGGGAGCTATGGCTACACCTTC. It translates to CATSYRGSYGYTF.

The genes are TRBV12-3 or TRBV12-4 and TRBJ1-1; no clear D gene. Between the trimmed V and J ends, which lost 5 bases and 5 bases, there was a span of 15 bases. The CDR3 has 14 amino acids. The CDR3 DNA sequence: TGTGCCAGCAGTCCGGCCGCGGGAGGGACTGAAGCTTTCTTT. Its protein product is CASSPAAGGTEAFF.

The chain employs TRBV11-2 and TRBJ2-1; 11 bases are shared with TRBD2. The germline V gene encodes CDR1 SGHAT and CDR2 FQNNGV. The junction had 9 bases not matched to a gene; V was cut back by 6 bases and J by 5 bases. This CDR3 region has 16 residues. CDR3 in DNA: TGTGCCAGCAGAAGGATGACTAGCGGGAACCACAATGAGCAGTTCTTC. Translation gives CASRRMTSGNHNEQFF. Full variable domain (missing parts from reference TRBV11-2 and TRBJ2-1): EAGVAQSPRYKIIEKRQSVAFWCNPISGHATLYWYQQILGQGPKLLIQFQNNGVVDDSQLPKDRFSAERLKGVDSTLKIQPAKLEDSAVYLCASRRMTSGNHNEQFFGPGTRLTVL.

The chain carries TRBV5-1 and TRBJ1-1; D is unresolved. The V end lost 3 bases, the J end lost 5 bases, and 8 bases lay between the germline ends. In germline, CDR1 is SGHRS, CDR2 YFSETQ. CDR3 size: 12 residues. DNA for the CDR3: TGCGCCAGCAGCTGGAGGGTGACTGAAGCTTTCTTT. Translated: CASSWRVTEAFF.

This clonotype was seen only a few times. This chain joins TRBV7-2 and TRBJ1-2; 7 bases agree with TRBD1. CDR3 length: 13 residues. Germline CDR1 SGHTA, CDR2 FQGNSA. V gave up 5 bases and J gave up 4 bases; unmatched junction bases: 4. This CDR3 reads CASSADRVYGYTF. DNA of the CDR3: TGTGCCAGCAGCGCCGACAGGGTCTATGGCTACACCTTC.

The rearrangement joins TRBV28 to TRBJ2-4; D could derive from TRBD1 or TRBD2 (6 bases each). Trimming shortened V by 4 bases and J by 9 bases, and 28 bases separated the two germline ends. The CDR3 runs 18 residues. Germline V gene lookup returns CDR1 MDHEN and CDR2 SYDVKM. The CDR3 DNA reads TGTGCCAGCAGTTCTGTCCTTGATAGCGGAGACGAAGGGGGCATTCAGTACTTC. This translates into CASSSVLDSGDEGGIQYF.